This T cell receptor beta chain was found in a study of OX40 agonist ivuxolimab in advanced cancers. Background on the whole study: Ivuxolimab, which targeted the costimulatory receptor OX40 (CD134), was an agonistic, fully human IgG2 monoclonal antibody. Intravenous ivuxolimab was administered to patients every 2 weeks at six dose levels: 0.01, 0.1, 0.3, 1.5, 3 and 10 mg/kg. Of the approximately 54 patients in dose escalation, approximately 20 had hepatocellular carcinoma, around 15 had melanoma, 9 had renal cell carcinoma and 9 had head and neck cancer. In the dose-escalation cohort, more than 75% of patients were male, and the mean age was roughly 60 years, with a range of about 23 to 85. Prior anti-PD-1, anti-PD-L1 or anti-CTLA-4 therapy was permitted, and checkpoint inhibitors had been received by about 36% of dose-escalation patients. Partial responses occurred in three dose-escalation patients, of whom one had hepatocellular carcinoma and two had cutaneous melanoma. The point of sequencing TCRbeta in the periphery was to test whether ivuxolimab changed TCR sequence diversity and drove clonal T-cell expansion. The paper reports the monotherapy dose-escalation portion (N of about 54 patients) of the phase I ivuxolimab trial. On the study overall, not on this receptor specifically: After ivuxolimab, expanded clones were on average more numerous among CD8+ T cells than among CD4+ T cells. Low levels of normalized T-cell clonal expansion were also seen in some patients who did not respond. In partial responders in the 0.1-3.0 mg/kg groups, normalized peripheral clonal expansion was found to be among the lowest, especially among CD8+ T cells. Antigen specificity was not determined for the clonally expanded peripheral T cells. At doses of 0.1 to 3.0 mg/kg, clonal expansion of both CD4+ and CD8+ blood T cells was observed from baseline to week 6.

Patients with autoimmune disease history or receiving systemic immunosuppression were excluded from the trial. Peripheral blood for TCR sequencing was collected from all dose cohorts at baseline, on cycle 4 day 1, and on cycle 7 day 1. The samples were taken from a phase I, first-in-human, multicenter, open-label dose-escalation trial of ivuxolimab. Adults with locally advanced or metastatic melanoma, renal cell, hepatocellular, or head and neck squamous cell carcinoma were enrolled in the trial. Before TCR sequencing, CD4+ and CD8+ T cells were separately sorted from peripheral blood. Points on this clone: The specificity of this receptor is unknown. Within one base of it there is no much larger clone, and no base qualities were kept.

Compared with germline, V lacks 5 bases and J lacks 2 bases; bases without a gene match: 8. From the cysteine up to the phenylalanine, the CDR3 has a length of 15 residues. Of the read, only the CDR3 DNA is kept; its 45 bases are in frame from base 1. CDR1 and CDR2 were assigned from the germline V gene as MNHNS and SASEGT. Genomic DNA was isolated from the sorted cells so that the TCRbeta CDR3 region could be sequenced. TCRbeta CDR3 regions were sequenced using the immunoSEQ Assay. The immuneACCESS repertoire file appears here via TCRdb, limited to in-frame rearrangements. These files lack a portion of the clones; in checked studies, under half of the deficit traces to unresolved V genes, and the cause of the others is not known. Recorded for this sample are 39,000 or so clones; roughly nine tenths of them occurred a single time. In total, the top ten clones hold 0.58% of the sample.

Recombination linked TRBV6-1 to TRBJ2-7, with 8 middle bases fitting TRBD2. The sequence derives from an adult with an advanced solid tumor such as melanoma, head and neck, liver or kidney cancer. This sample comprised CD4+ or CD8+ T cells sorted from blood, obtained in a trial of the OX40 agonist ivuxolimab. At the DNA level, the sequence is TGTGCCAGCAGTTTAGCGGGGACCCCCGCCTACGAGCAGTACTTC. Protein translation: CASSLAGTPAYEQYF.